This T cell receptor beta chain was recorded in a study of T cell changes during pregnancy in multiple sclerosis. CDR1 and CDR2 (germline): MGHRA, YSYEKL. The CDR3 extends over 15 amino acids. Trimming removed 4 bases from V and 0 bases from J, with 12 bases in between. Profiled with immunoSEQ multiplex PCR; TCRdb holds only in-frame clones, not every one. Of almost 95,000 clones listed, more than 90% were seen once; the top ten hold less than 2%. The starting material was peripheral blood, obtained in the first trimester of pregnancy. This clonotype was obtained from a female donor with multiple sclerosis, enrolled in a pregnancy study. This chain links TRBV4-1 with TRBJ1-1, with unresolved D. CDR3 in amino acids: CASSPLDGMNTEAFF. Written as DNA, the CDR3 is TGCGCCAGCAGCCCCCTTGACGGGATGAACACTGAAGCTTTCTTT.